This TCR beta chain was sequenced in a study of post-analysis software for immune sequencing data. Study-wide results and caveats: Patients used about 5 TRBV segments, including TRBV5-6, TRBV5-1 and TRBV20-1, more often than controls.

The CDR3 is made up of 13 amino acids. Trimming left V 8 bases short and J 3 bases short, with 13 bases between. Germline V lookup: CDR1 MDHEN, CDR2 SYDVKM. This clonotype was seen a few times. Its antigen is currently unknown. Tagging with unique molecular identifiers was a feature of the TCR beta cDNA libraries. TCRdb analysed the PCR reads with MiXCR anew, one entry per CDR3 protein. The sample has roughly 700,000 distinct CDR3 sequences, roughly 27% seen once. Sequencing was done on a sample of blood. The J gene is TRBJ1-2, the V gene TRBV28; D gene uncertain. This receptor was identified in a girl aged 5-17 years with multiple sclerosis. The CDR3 loop is CASLSVAHYGYTF. CDR3 in DNA: TGTGCCAGCTTATCGGTCGCTCACTATGGCTACACCTTC.